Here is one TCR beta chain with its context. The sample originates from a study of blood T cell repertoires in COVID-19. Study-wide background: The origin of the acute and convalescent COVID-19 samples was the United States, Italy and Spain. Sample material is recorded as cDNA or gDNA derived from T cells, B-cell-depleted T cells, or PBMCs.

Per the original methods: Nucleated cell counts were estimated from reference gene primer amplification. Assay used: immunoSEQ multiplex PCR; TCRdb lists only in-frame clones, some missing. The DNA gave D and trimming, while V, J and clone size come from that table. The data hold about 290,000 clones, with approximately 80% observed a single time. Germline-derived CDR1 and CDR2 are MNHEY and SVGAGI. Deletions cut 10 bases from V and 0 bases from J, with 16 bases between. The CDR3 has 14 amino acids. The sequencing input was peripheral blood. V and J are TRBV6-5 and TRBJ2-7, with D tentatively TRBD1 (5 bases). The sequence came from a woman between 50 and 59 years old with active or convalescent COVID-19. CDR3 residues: CATKGASDSYEQYF. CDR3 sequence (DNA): TGTGCCACCAAAGGGGCTTCCGACTCCTACGAGCAGTACTTC.